This note documents a single TCR beta chain sequence. The germline V gene encodes CDR1 MGHRA and CDR2 YSYEKL. This CDR3 has 15 residues. The V and J ends lost 0 bases and 5 bases, in that order; junction bases with no gene match: 6. In the original processing: Reference gene primer amplification gave estimated nucleated cell counts. Data came from immunoSEQ multiplex PCR; TCRdb stores just in-frame clones and leaves some out. That table gives V, J and clone size, and the DNA gave D and trimming. The sample includes about 89,000 clones, approximately 90% seen only once; the top ten take roughly 2.2%. The data were obtained in a study of blood T cell repertoires in COVID-19. For the study at large: The United States, Italy and Spain provided the acute and convalescent COVID-19 samples. From T cells, B-cell-depleted T cells, or PBMCs came the material, which was cDNA or gDNA.

The rearrangement joins TRBV4-1 to TRBJ2-5, with TRBD2 identical over 7 bases. The clonotype originates from a human donor with active COVID-19. The donor label of this sample is uncertain. Material: peripheral blood. The CDR3: CASSQDLGLEETQYF. In DNA form, the CDR3 reads TGCGCCAGCAGCCAAGATTTAGGACTAGAGGAGACCCAGTACTTC.